This entry concerns a single T cell receptor (beta chain). Authors' analysis steps: Researchers report that nucleated cell counts were estimated from reference gene primer amplification. The data were produced by immunoSEQ multiplex PCR, yet TCRdb's version contains in-frame clones alone and is incomplete. That table furnishes V, J and clone size, whereas the DNA furnished D and trimming. The sample yields fewer than 350,000 clones, 70% to 90% seen once. The germline V gene has CDR1 SGHAT and CDR2 FQNNGV. The V gene end was trimmed by 4 bases and the J gene end by 7 bases; junction bases not matched to a gene: 12. The length of the CDR3 is 18 residues. Study members were between about 18 and 100 years old and lived in approximately 25 US regions. The data were taken from a study of blood T cell repertoires in COVID-19. Across the whole study: Samples representing acute and convalescent COVID-19 were sourced from the United States, Italy and Spain. In each case, the material was cDNA or gDNA derived from T cells, B-cell-depleted T cells, or PBMCs.

The chain is built from TRBV11-2 and TRBJ2-1; 14 bases fit TRBD2. The TCR originated in a man aged 25 to 40 who had recovered from COVID-19. The sequenced sample was PBMCs or T cells enriched from blood (not recorded which). CDR3: CASSWGTSGGLFGNEQFF. The CDR3 DNA reads as TGTGCCAGCAGCTGGGGGACTAGCGGGGGCCTCTTCGGGAATGAGCAGTTCTTC.